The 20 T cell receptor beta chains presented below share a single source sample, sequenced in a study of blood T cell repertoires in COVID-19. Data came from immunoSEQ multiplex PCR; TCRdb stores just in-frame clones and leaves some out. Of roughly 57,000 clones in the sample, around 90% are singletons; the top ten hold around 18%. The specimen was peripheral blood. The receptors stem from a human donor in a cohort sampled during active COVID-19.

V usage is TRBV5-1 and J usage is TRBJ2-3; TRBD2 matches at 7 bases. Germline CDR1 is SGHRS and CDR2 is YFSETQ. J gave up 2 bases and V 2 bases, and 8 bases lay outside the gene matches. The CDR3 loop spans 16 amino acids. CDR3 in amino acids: CASSLVGRGFTDTQYF. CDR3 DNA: TGCGCCAGCAGCTTAGTGGGGCGGGGGTTCACAGATACGCAGTATTTT.

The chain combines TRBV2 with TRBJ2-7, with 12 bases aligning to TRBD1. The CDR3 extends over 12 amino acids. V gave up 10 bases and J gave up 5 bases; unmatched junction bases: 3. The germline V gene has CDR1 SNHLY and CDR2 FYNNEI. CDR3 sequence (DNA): TGTGCCACGGGGACAGGGGGCGACGAGCAGTACTTC. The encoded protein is CATGTGGDEQYF.

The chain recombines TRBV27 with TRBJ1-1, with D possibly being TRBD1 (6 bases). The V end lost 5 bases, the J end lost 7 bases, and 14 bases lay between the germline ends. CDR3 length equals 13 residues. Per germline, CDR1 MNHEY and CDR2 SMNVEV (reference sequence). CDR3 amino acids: CASSKQGDGEAFF. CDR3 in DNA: TGTGCCAGCAGTAAACAGGGCGATGGTGAAGCTTTCTTT.

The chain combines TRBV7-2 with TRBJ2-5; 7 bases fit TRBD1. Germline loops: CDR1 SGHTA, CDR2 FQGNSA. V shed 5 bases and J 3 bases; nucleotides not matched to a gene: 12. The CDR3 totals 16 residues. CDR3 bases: TGTGCCAGCAGCCCACGCGGATGGGGGACAGAAGAGACCCAGTACTTC. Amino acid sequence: CASSPRGWGTEETQYF. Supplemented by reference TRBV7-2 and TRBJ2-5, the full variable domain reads GAGVSQSPSNKVTEKGKDVELRCDPISGHTALYWYRQSLGQGLEFLIYFQGNSAPDKSGLPSDRFSAERTGGSVSTLTIQRTQQEDSAVYLCASSPRGWGTEETQYFGPGTRLLVL.

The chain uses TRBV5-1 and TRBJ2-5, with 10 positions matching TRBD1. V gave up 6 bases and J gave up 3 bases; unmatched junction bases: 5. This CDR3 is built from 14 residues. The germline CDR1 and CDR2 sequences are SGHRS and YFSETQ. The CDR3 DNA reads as TGCGCCAGCACCACGGACAGGGGGGAAGAGACCCAGTACTTC. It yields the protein CASTTDRGEETQYF.

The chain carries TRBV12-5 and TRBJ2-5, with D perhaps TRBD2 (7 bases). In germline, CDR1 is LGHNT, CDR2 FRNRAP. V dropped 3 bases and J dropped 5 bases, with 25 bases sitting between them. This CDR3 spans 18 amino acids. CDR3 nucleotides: TGTGCTAGTGGTTTTGCACTTGCCGGGGGGCGAGGGGGGGAGACCCAGTACTTC. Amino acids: CASGFALAGGRGGETQYF.

This CDR3 reads CASSSGWGTDQFF. CDR3 nucleotide sequence: TGCGCCAGCAGCTCAGGGTGGGGGACAGATCAGTTCTTC. The chain uses TRBV5-1 and TRBJ2-1, with 7 bases matching TRBD1. With 3 bases clipped from V and 13 bases from J, the junction kept 10 bases outside the gene matches. The CDR3 covers 13 residues. Germline V CDR1 and CDR2: SGHRS, YFSETQ.

The CDR3 DNA reads TGCGCCAGCAGCGTGGGTTCGGCCGGGGAGCTGTTTTTT. Translated, it gives CASSVGSAGELFF. This sequence joins TRBV5-1 and TRBJ2-2; D ambiguous. Per germline, CDR1 SGHRS and CDR2 YFSETQ. This CDR3 contains 13 residues. V dropped 4 bases and J dropped 6 bases, with 10 bases sitting between them.

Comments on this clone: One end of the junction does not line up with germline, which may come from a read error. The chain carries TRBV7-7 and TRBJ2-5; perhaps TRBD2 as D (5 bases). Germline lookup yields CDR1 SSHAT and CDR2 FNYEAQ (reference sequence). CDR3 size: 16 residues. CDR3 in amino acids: CASSLDLGGRRETQYF. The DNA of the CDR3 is TGTGCTAGCAGCTTAGACCTTGGCGGGCGACGGGAGACCCAGTACTTC.

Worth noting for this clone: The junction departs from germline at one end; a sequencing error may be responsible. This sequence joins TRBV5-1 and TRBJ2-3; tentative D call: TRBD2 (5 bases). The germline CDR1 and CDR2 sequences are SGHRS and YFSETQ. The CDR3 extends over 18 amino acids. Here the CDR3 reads CASNLGYFSVRSTDTQYF. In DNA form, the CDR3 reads TGCGCCAGCAACTTGGGTTATTTTAGCGTACGGAGCACAGATACGCAGTATTTT.

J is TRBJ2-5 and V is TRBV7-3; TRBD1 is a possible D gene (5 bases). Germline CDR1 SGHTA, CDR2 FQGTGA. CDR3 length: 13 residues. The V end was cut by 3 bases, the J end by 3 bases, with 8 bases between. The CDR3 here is CASSFSREETQYF. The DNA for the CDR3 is TGTGCCAGCAGCTTTTCCAGGGAAGAGACCCAGTACTTC.

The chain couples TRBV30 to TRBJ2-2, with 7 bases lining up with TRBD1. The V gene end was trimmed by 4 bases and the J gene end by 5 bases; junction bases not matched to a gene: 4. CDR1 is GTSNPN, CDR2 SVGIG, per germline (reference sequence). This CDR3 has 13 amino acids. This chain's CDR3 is CAWINRGTGELFF. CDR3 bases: TGTGCCTGGATCAACAGGGGAACCGGGGAGCTGTTTTTT.

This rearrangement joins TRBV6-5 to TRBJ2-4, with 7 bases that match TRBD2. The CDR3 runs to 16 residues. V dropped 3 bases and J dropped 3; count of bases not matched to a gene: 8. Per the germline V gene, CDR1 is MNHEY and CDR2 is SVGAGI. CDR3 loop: CASSYFRRGGKNIQYF. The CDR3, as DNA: TGTGCCAGCAGTTATTTCCGCCGCGGGGGCAAAAACATTCAGTACTTC.

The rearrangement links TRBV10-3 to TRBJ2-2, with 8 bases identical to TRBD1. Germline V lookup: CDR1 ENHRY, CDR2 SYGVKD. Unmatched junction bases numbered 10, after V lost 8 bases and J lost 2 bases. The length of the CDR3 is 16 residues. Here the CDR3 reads CAIPLDRASNTGELFF. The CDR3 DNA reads TGTGCCATCCCTTTGGACAGGGCAAGTAACACCGGGGAGCTGTTTTTT.

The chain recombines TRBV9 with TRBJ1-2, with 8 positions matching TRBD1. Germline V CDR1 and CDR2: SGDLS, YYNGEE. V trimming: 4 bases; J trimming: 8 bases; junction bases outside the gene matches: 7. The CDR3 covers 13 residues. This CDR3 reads CASSQDRARGYTF. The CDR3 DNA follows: TGTGCCAGCAGCCAGGACAGGGCACGGGGCTACACCTTC.

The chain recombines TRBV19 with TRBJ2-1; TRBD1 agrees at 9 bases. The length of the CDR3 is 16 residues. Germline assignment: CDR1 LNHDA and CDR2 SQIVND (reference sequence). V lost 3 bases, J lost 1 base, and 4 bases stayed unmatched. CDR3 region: CASSIRTGESYNEQFF. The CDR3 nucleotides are TGTGCCAGTAGTATTCGGACAGGGGAGTCCTACAATGAGCAGTTCTTC.

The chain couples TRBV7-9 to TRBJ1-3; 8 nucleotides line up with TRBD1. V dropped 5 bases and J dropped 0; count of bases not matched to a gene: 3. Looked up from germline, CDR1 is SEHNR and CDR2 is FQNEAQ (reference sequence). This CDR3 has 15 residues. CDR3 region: CASSPDRGSGNTIYF. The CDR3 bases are TGTGCCAGCAGCCCAGACAGGGGCTCTGGAAACACCATATATTTT.

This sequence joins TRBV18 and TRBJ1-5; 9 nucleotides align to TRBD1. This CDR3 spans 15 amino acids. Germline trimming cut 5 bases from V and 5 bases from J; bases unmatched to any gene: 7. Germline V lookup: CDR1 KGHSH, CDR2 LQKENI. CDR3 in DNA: TGTGCCAGCTCAACACAACAGGGGGCGGATCAGCCCCAGCATTTT. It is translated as CASSTQQGADQPQHF.

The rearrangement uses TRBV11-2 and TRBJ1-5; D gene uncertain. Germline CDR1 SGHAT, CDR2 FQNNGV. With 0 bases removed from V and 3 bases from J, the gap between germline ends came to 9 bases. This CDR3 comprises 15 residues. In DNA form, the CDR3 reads TGTGCCAGCAGCTTAGAAGGAGTCTACAATCAGCCCCAGCATTTT. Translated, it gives CASSLEGVYNQPQHF.

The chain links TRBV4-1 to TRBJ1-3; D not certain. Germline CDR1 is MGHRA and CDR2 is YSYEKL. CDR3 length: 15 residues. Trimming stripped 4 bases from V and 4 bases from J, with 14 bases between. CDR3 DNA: TGCGCCAGCAGCCTGGAGGGAGTAGGGGGAAACACCATATATTTT. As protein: CASSLEGVGGNTIYF.